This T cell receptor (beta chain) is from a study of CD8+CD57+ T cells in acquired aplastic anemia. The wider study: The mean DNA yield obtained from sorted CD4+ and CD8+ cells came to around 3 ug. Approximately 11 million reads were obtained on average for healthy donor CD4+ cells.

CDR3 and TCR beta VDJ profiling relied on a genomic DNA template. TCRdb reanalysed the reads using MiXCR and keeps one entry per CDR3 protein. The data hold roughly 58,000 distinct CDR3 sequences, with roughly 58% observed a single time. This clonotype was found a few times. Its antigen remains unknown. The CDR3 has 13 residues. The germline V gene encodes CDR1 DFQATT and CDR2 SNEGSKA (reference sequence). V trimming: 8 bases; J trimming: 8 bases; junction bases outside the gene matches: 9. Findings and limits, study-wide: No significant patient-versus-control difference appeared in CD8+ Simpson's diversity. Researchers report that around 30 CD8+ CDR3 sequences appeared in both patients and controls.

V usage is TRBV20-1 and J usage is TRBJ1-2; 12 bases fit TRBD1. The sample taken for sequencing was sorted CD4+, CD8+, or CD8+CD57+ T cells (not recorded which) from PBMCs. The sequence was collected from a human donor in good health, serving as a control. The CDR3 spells CSTWDRGRQGYTF. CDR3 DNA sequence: TGCAGTACCTGGGACAGGGGGCGTCAGGGCTACACCTTC.